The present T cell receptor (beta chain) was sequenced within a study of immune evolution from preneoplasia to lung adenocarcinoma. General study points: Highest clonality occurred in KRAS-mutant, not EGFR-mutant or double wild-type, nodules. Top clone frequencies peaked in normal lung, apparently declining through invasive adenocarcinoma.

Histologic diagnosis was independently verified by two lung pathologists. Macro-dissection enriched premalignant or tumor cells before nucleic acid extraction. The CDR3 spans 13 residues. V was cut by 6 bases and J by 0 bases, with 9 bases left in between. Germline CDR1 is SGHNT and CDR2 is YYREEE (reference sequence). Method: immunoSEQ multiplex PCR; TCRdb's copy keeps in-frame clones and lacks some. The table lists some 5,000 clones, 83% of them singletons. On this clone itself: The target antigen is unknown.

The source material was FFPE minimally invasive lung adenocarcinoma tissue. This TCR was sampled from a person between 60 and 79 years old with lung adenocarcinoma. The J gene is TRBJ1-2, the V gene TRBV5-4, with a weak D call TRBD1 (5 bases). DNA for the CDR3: TGTGCCAGCAACCGGGACTCTAACTATGGCTACACCTTC. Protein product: CASNRDSNYGYTF.